The source of this T cell receptor (beta chain) is a study of T-cell memory formation after mild COVID-19. Findings of the study overall: CD4+ clones that contracted lay mainly in CM and EM; CD8+ ones lay in EMRA.

Trimming pared 6 bases from V and 0 bases from J, leaving 6 bases between. There are 12 residues in the CDR3. Looked up from germline, CDR1 is SNHLY and CDR2 is FYNNEI. In this sample, this clonotype turned up many times. No antigen is known for it. TCRdb ran MiXCR on the 5' RACE reads and lists one entry per CDR3 protein. This table has 400,000 or so distinct CDR3 sequences, around 20% appearing once. The gene calls are TRBV2 and TRBJ2-7; D unresolved. The material sequenced was PBMCs or a T cell subset sorted from them (not recorded which). This TCR came from an adult woman who had mild COVID-19 (a few samples of this study predate the infection). Cell type and time point are not known. CDR3 in amino acids: CASRLSSYEQYF. CDR3 coding DNA: TGTGCCAGCAGGCTTAGCTCCTACGAGCAGTACTTC.